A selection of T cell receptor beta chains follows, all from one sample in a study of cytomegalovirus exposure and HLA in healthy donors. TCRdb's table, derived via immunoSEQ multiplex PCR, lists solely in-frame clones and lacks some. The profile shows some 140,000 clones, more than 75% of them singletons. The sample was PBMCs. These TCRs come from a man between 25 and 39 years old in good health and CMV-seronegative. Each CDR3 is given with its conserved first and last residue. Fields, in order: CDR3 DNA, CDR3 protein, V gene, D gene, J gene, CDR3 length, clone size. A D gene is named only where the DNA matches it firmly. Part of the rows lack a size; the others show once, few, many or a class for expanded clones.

DNA: TGTGCCAGCAGTTTAGGGCAGGGGAGCTCCTACAATGAGCAGTTCTTC
CDR3: CASSLGQGSSYNEQFF
V: TRBV28
D: .
J: TRBJ2-1
length: 16
size: .

DNA: TGTGCCAGCAGCTTTACTAGCGGGGAGGCATTCATAGATACGCAGTATTTT
CDR3: CASSFTSGEAFIDTQYF
V: TRBV7-2
D: TRBD2
J: TRBJ2-3
length: 17
size: once

DNA: TGTGCCAGCAGCTTAGTTCTTAGCGGGAGCAATGAGCAGTTCTTC
CDR3: CASSLVLSGSNEQFF
V: TRBV7-9
D: TRBD2
J: TRBJ2-1
length: 15
size: .

DNA: TGTGCCAGCAGCCCGCCGGGACTAGCGGGAAGGAACATTCAGTACTTC
CDR3: CASSPPGLAGRNIQYF
V: TRBV9
D: TRBD2
J: TRBJ2-4
length: 16
size: .

DNA: TGTGCCAGCAGCTTTGGCGGGAGCAGCCACGAGCAGTACTTC
CDR3: CASSFGGSSHEQYF
V: TRBV7-9
D: TRBD2
J: TRBJ2-7
length: 14
size: few

DNA: TGTGCCAGCAGTTTCCAGCGGGCGAATCGGCGCTACACCTTC
CDR3: CASSFQRANRRYTF
V: TRBV28
D: .
J: TRBJ1-2
length: 14
size: .

DNA: TGTGCCAGTATCCGAAAAACTAGCGGGAGGGAATACAATGAGCAGTTCTTC
CDR3: CASIRKTSGREYNEQFF
V: TRBV19
D: TRBD2
J: TRBJ2-1
length: 17
size: .

DNA: TGTGCCAGCAGACAGGGGTCTTACGAGCAGTACTTC
CDR3: CASRQGSYEQYF
V: TRBV6-6
D: TRBD1
J: TRBJ2-7
length: 12
size: .

DNA: TGTGCCAGCAGTACTGGACTAGCGGGAGACCCCGGGGAGCTGTTTTTT
CDR3: CASSTGLAGDPGELFF
V: TRBV28
D: TRBD2
J: TRBJ2-2
length: 16
size: .

DNA: TGTGCCATCCGAAGCGGAACCTATCAAGAGACCCAGTACTTC
CDR3: CAIRSGTYQETQYF
V: TRBV10-3
D: .
J: TRBJ2-5
length: 14
size: .

DNA: TGTGCCAGCTGGCTCCATCCCTACGAGCAGTACTTC
CDR3: CASWLHPYEQYF
V: TRBV6-5
D: .
J: TRBJ2-7
length: 12
size: .

DNA: TGTGCTAGTGGCCGGACAGGTTCCTACGAGCAGTACTTC
CDR3: CASGRTGSYEQYF
V: TRBV12-5
D: TRBD1
J: TRBJ2-7
length: 13
size: few

DNA: TGTGCCAGCTCACCTGCGGGCTTTGGGGCCAACGTCCTGACTTTC
CDR3: CASSPAGFGANVLTF
V: TRBV18
D: .
J: TRBJ2-6
length: 15
size: .

DNA: TGCAGCGCCCTTAGACAGAGTATGAACACTGAAGCTTTCTTT
CDR3: CSALRQSMNTEAFF
V: TRBV29-1
D: .
J: TRBJ1-1
length: 14
size: once

DNA: TGTGCCAGCTCACCCGACATTACAGGGGGCACCGGGGAGCTGTTTTTT
CDR3: CASSPDITGGTGELFF
V: TRBV18
D: TRBD1
J: TRBJ2-2
length: 16
size: .

DNA: TGTGCCAGCAGTTACGGCGGATTATCCTACAATGAGCAGTTCTTC
CDR3: CASSYGGLSYNEQFF
V: TRBV6-5
D: .
J: TRBJ2-1
length: 15
size: .

DNA: TGTGCCAGCAGCCCGACTAGCGGGAGTACTGAGCAGTTCTTC
CDR3: CASSPTSGSTEQFF
V: TRBV6-4
D: TRBD2
J: TRBJ2-1
length: 14
size: .

DNA: TGCGCCAGCAGCCAAGATACTCAGGGGGGAGTTATCACCTACGAGCAGTACTTC
CDR3: CASSQDTQGGVITYEQYF
V: TRBV4-1
D: .
J: TRBJ2-7
length: 18
size: .

DNA: TGTGCCAGCAGTGGGTTAGCGGGAGGCGTCCCGAATGAGCAGTTCTTC
CDR3: CASSGLAGGVPNEQFF
V: TRBV6-4
D: TRBD2
J: TRBJ2-1
length: 16
size: .

DNA: TGTGCGTCCCGGCCCCTAGCGGAAGAGACCCAGTACTTC
CDR3: CASRPLAEETQYF
V: TRBV11-2
D: TRBD2
J: TRBJ2-5
length: 13
size: .

DNA: TGTGCCAGCAGTTTATTCGCCAGATCACACGAAGAGACCCAGTACTTC
CDR3: CASSLFARSHEETQYF
V: TRBV27
D: .
J: TRBJ2-5
length: 16
size: .

DNA: TGTGCCAGCAGTACCGGGACAGGATCCTACGAGCAGTACTTC
CDR3: CASSTGTGSYEQYF
V: TRBV25-1
D: TRBD1
J: TRBJ2-7
length: 14
size: .

DNA: TGTGCCTCTCTAAGGACAGGCTTATTCACCTTCTATGGCTACACCTTC
CDR3: CASLRTGLFTFYGYTF
V: TRBV30
D: TRBD1
J: TRBJ1-2
length: 16
size: .

DNA: TGTGCCAGTAGACCCGGGACAGGGGGGCCGGGCGGGGAGCTGTTTTTT
CDR3: CASRPGTGGPGGELFF
V: TRBV19
D: TRBD1
J: TRBJ2-2
length: 16
size: .

DNA: TGCGCCAGCAGCTTGGCCCCCCTAGCGGGAGGTGGGGTGGCAGATACGCAGTATTTT
CDR3: CASSLAPLAGGGVADTQYF
V: TRBV5-1
D: TRBD2
J: TRBJ2-3
length: 19
size: .

DNA: TGTGCCAGCAGCTTGGAGGCTAGCTTAGACTACGAGCAGTACTTC
CDR3: CASSLEASLDYEQYF
V: TRBV5-4
D: .
J: TRBJ2-7
length: 15
size: .

DNA: TGTGCCAGCTCACCAAAATTCCCTGGACAGGGGGCGAGTGGGGCCAACGTCCTGACTTTC
CDR3: CASSPKFPGQGASGANVLTF
V: TRBV18
D: TRBD1
J: TRBJ2-6
length: 20
size: .

DNA: TGTGCCAGCAGTTACTCTTCGGAAGGGAGTAGGGAAAAACTGTTTTTT
CDR3: CASSYSSEGSREKLFF
V: TRBV6-5
D: .
J: TRBJ1-4
length: 16
size: .

DNA: TGTGCCAGCAGCCGTGACAGTAACTATGGCTACACCTTC
CDR3: CASSRDSNYGYTF
V: TRBV7-2
D: .
J: TRBJ1-2
length: 13
size: .